The TCR beta chain described here comes from a study of blood T cell repertoires in COVID-19. Study details: Both acute and convalescent COVID-19 samples were obtained from the United States, Italy and Spain. The cDNA or gDNA used as material had been derived from T cells, B-cell-depleted T cells, or PBMCs.

Authors' processing steps: Estimates of nucleated cell counts were drawn from the amplification of reference gene primers. The table came from immunoSEQ multiplex PCR; TCRdb's copy has only in-frame clones and leaves some out. From that table come the V and J calls and clone size; the DNA was used to work out D and trimming. The top ten clones hold around 2.8% of a sample with roughly 240,000 clones, about 86% of them seen once. This clone occurred once. Germline V lookup: CDR1 SGHRS, CDR2 YFSETQ. Trimming took 4 bases from V and 6 from J; bases not matched to a gene: 7. The CDR3 is 15 amino acids. The sequencing sample was made of peripheral blood. The chain combines TRBV5-1 with TRBJ2-1; 10 bases match TRBD2. This receptor was identified in a woman aged 25 to 45 who had recovered from COVID-19. The CDR3 loop reads CASSPAGGRLNEQFF. Here the CDR3 DNA reads TGCGCCAGCAGCCCAGCGGGGGGGCGCCTCAATGAGCAGTTCTTC.